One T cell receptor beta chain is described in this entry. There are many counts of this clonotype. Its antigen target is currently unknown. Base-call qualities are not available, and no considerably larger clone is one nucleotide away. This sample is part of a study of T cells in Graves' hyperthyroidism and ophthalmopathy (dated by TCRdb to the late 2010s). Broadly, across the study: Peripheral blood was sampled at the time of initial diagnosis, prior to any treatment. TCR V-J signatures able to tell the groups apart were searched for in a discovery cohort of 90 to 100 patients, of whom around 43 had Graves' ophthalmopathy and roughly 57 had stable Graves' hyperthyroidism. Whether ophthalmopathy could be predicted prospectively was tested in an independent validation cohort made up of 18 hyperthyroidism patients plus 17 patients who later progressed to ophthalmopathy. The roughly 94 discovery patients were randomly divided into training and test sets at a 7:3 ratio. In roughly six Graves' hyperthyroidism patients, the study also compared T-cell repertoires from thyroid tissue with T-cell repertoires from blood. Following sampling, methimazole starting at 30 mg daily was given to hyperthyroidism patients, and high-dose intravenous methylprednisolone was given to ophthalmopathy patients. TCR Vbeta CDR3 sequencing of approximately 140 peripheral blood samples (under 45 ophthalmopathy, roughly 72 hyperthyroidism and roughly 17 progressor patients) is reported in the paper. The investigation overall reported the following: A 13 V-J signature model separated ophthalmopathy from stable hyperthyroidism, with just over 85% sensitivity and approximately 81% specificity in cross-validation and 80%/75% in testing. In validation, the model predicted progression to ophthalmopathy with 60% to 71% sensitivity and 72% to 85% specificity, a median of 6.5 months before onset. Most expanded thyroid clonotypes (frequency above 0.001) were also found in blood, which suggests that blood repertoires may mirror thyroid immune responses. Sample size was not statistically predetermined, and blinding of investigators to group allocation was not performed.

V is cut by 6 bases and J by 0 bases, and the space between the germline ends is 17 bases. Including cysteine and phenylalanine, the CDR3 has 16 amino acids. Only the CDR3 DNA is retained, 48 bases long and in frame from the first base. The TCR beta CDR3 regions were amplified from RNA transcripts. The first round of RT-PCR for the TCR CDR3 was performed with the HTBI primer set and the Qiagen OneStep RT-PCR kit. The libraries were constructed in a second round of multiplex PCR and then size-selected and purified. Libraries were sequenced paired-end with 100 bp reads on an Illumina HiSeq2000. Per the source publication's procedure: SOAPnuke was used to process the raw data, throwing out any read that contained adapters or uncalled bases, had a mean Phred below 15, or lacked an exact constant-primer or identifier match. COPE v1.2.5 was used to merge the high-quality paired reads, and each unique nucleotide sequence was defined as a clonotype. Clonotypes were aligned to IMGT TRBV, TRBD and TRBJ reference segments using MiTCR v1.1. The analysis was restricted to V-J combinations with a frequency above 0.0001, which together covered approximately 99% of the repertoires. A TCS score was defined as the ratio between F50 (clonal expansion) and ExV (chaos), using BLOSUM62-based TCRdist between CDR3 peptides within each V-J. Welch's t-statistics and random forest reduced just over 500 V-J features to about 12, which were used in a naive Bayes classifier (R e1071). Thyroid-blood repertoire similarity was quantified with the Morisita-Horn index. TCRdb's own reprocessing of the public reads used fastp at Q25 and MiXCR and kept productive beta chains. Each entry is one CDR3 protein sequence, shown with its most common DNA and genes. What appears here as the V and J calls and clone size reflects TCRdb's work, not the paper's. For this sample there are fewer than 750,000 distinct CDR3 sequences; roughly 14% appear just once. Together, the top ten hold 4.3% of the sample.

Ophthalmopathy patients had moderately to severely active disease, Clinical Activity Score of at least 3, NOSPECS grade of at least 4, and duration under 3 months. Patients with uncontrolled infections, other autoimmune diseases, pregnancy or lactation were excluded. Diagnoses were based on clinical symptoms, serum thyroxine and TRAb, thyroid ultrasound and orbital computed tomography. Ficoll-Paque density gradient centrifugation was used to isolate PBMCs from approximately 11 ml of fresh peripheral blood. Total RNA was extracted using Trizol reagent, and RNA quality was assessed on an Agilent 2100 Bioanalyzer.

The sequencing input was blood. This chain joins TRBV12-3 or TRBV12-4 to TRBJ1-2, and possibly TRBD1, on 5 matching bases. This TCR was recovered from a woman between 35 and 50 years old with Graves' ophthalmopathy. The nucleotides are TGTGCCAGCAGCCCAGGGATTCGGGGAGCTAACTATGGCTACACCTTC. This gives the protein CASSPGIRGANYGYTF.